The clone carrying this T cell receptor (beta chain) appeared a single time. The study based diagnoses on clinical symptoms, serum thyroxine and TRAb, thyroid ultrasound and orbital computed tomography. The data originate from a study of T cells in Graves' hyperthyroidism and ophthalmopathy. RNA transcripts provided the source from which TCR beta CDR3 regions were amplified. In the first-round RT-PCR of the TCR CDR3, the HTBI primer set was used. Each CDR3 protein is one row after TCRdb ran MiXCR on the multiplex PCR reads. The sample consists of some 550,000 distinct CDR3 sequences, around 15% of them appearing once. Sample: blood. This TCR was recovered from a middle-aged woman with Graves' ophthalmopathy.

The CDR3 nucleotides read TGCAGTGCTAGAGAACTAGCGGGAGAGCTCTACGAGCAGTTCTTC. This encodes CSARELAGELYEQFF. The chain joins TRBV20-1 to TRBJ2-7; 11 nucleotides align to TRBD2. The J call may be incorrect, as the DNA end agrees better with TRBJ2-1. Germline lookup yields CDR1 DFQATT and CDR2 SNEGSKA (reference sequence). This CDR3 has 15 amino acids.